This note documents a single TCR beta chain sequence. This clonotype was counted between two and nine times. Its antigen is still unknown. No much larger clone is present one base from it, and per-base qualities are unavailable. The record originates from a study of blood T cells in healthy people across ages (dated by TCRdb to about 2015). Notes on the research overall: In model experiments, template switching captured about one uniquely barcoded TCR beta cDNA molecule for every two T cells. To track age-related changes in TCR beta repertoire diversity, the study relied on deep sequencing normalized with unique cDNA molecular identifiers. Four age groups were formed from the donors: young (average approximately 17 years), middle-aged (approximately 42), aged (about 68) and long-lived (around 82). Donors of different ages were randomly distributed across sequencing lanes to avoid experimental bias. Using the same blood draw, the study looked at two additional independent replicas of 1 million unique cDNA reads for two donors, one aged 18 to 30 and the other aged 80 or older.

From the germline V gene, CDR1 is SGHVS and CDR2 is FQNEAQ. Trimming accounts for 5 bases at V and 4 bases at J, while the number of junction bases matched to no gene is 7. The CDR3, from cysteine to phenylalanine, totals 17 residues. CDR3 DNA is the only sequence kept; it has 51 bases, read in frame from the first base. General conclusions and limits of the study: Estimates of total diversity based on one million sequenced T cells were considered lower bounds and underestimates. There was a strong correlation between observed TCR beta diversity and the percentage of naive T cells measured by flow cytometry. Compared with the aged group, the long-lived group had more naive CD4+ T cells, fewer expanded clones and increased TCR diversity, suggesting age selection. Observed TCR beta diversity per million T cells fell roughly linearly with age, and a significant reduction was already apparent by age approximately 41. The CMV infection status of donors was not known, potentially confounding age-related changes in expanded clonotypes. Bulk unsorted PBMC profiling prevented conclusive comparison of naive and antigen-experienced compartments.

Systemically healthy Caucasian individuals from Russia, some 38 in total and aged about 6 to 90 years, were included as donors. About 10 milliliters of peripheral blood were collected from each donor into EDTA-treated Vacutainer tubes. Ficoll-Paque density-gradient centrifugation was used to isolate PBMCs, with at least 6 million per sample. Total RNA, at least 5 micrograms per sample, was extracted from PBMCs with Trizol reagent. Naive CD45RAhigh/CD27high T cell percentages were measured by flow cytometry on a PBMC aliquot from every donor. Libraries were built with 5' RACE. The second PCR ran for roughly 7 to 11 cycles and used a J-beta primer mix along with a sample-barcoded 5' primer. Each TCR beta cDNA molecule received a unique molecular identifier from a template-switch 5' adaptor carrying 12 random nucleotides. Each sample yielded at least 2.5 million CDR3-containing paired-end reads. First-strand cDNA was synthesized from all RNA with the Mint cDNA synthesis kit, primed by a TRBC-specific oligonucleotide. All cDNA was treated with uracil-DNA glycosylase and then went through a first 18-cycle PCR with the universal primers M1SS and BC2_uni_R. The paper's processing steps were these. Each sample was normalized by randomly selecting 1 million high-quality reads, each carrying a distinct molecular identifier. Reads with shared molecular identifiers were discarded instead of being binned into consensus sequences. CDR3 identification, clonotype clustering and error correction used MiTCR with a Q25 quality threshold and the strictest error-elimination algorithm. A nonparametric unseen species model with Euler transformation was used to estimate a lower bound on total TCR beta diversity. TCRdb reworked the public reads: Q25 trimming with fastp, MiXCR clone assembly, productive beta chains retained. CDR3 protein sequences are deduplicated, and each keeps its most common genes and DNA. The V and J calls, along with clone size, are taken from TCRdb and not from the paper's own processing. The sample table records approximately 2,000,000 distinct CDR3 sequences; roughly 43% of these occur just once. Together, the top ten hold roughly 23% of the sample.

The material sequenced was blood. Here the chain combines TRBV7-8 and TRBJ2-1; TRBD2 matches 14 bases in the middle. The receptor was isolated from a human donor in good health. The CDR3 in this case is CASSRGLAGGPYNEQFF. The DNA sequence reads TGTGCCAGCAGCCGAGGACTAGCGGGGGGACCATACAATGAGCAGTTCTTC.